This TCR beta chain was retrieved from a study of CD8 T cells in Susac syndrome (dated by TCRdb to about 2019). For the wider study: Among the sequenced Susac syndrome patients, six had clinically active disease and roughly 8 were in clinical remission. The study used repertoire sequencing to test whether antigen drove CD8+ T cell activation and differentiation in Susac syndrome. At the time of blood withdrawal, Susac syndrome patients were either therapy-naive, taking corticosteroids (with some also receiving IVIg), or on IVIg alone. Clonality of the CD8+ T cell repertoire was compared between roughly 13 healthy donors, approximately 14 Susac syndrome patients and under 19 multiple sclerosis patients. Paper-wide results and their limitations: In the total CD8+ and CD8+ TEMRA repertoires, approximately 16 and five Susac-specific public clones, respectively, were identified. Clonal expansion was observed in Susac syndrome CD8+ repertoires, with the highest expansion in CD8+ TEMRA cells and greater expansion in clinically active than in remitting patients. The number of individuals in the TCR sequencing and HLA analysis was acknowledged as relatively small.

Peripheral blood CD8+ and CD4+ T cells from healthy donors, Susac syndrome patients and multiple sclerosis patients were profiled using high-throughput TCR beta sequencing. Recently defined diagnostic criteria for definite or probable disease were met by the Susac syndrome patients. Bulk CD8+ and CD4+ T cells were purified by magnetic negative isolation, whereas CD8+ TEMRA cells were enriched by FACS. Blood was drawn into EDTA tubes, processed within 24 hours, and PBMCs were isolated by density gradient centrifugation. PBMCs intended for TCR sequencing were cryopreserved in liquid nitrogen and thawed later in a water bath at 37 degrees C. The sorted or isolated CD4+, CD8+ and CD8+ TEMRA cells reached a purity of at least 90%. The CDR3 runs 16 amino acids, cysteine and phenylalanine included. The read is trimmed to its CDR3 DNA, 48 bases read in frame from base 1. Deletion took 0 bases off V and 4 bases off J, with a span of 15 bases between the germline ends. The germline V gene (reference sequence) yields LGHDT for CDR1 and YNNKEL for CDR2.

As to this clonotype: The antigen it recognizes is unknown. No base qualities exist here, and no much larger clone lies one base off it.

RNA was extracted using the RNeasy kit, and roughly 0.5 to 1 ug of the RNA was reverse transcribed with random hexamers. The immunoSEQ multiplex PCR assay, which covers 54 Vbeta and 13 Jbeta segments, was used to amplify TCR beta CDR3 regions. PCR amplification bias was corrected by using a synthetic template baseline for primer optimization and computational correction. As for how the authors treated the data: Reads were assigned to V, D and J genes according to IMGT and analyzed in immunoSEQ Analyzer, with only productive sequences retained. Clonality was computed as one minus Shannon entropy normalized by log2 of the number of productive unique sequences. For each patient and control, public and private clones were evaluated among the 100 most prevalent clones. Susac-specific clones were defined as absent from healthy and MS cohorts, around 980 published viral clones and other ImmuneACCESS disease sequences. TCRdb reran the public reads through fastp at Q25 and MiXCR, keeping productive beta chains. Each entry is one CDR3 protein sequence, shown with its most common DNA and genes. The V and J calls were determined by TCRdb, not by the authors. Here the sample has 80,000 or so distinct CDR3 sequences; approximately 96% occur a single time. The ten largest make up roughly 0.44% of the sample.

Sequenced material: CD8+ T cells from PBMCs. This clonotype was sampled from a human donor with Susac syndrome. This chain joins TRBV3-1 to TRBJ2-5; 5 matching bases give a weak D call of TRBD2. The CDR3 region: CASSQEPQRRRETQYF. The nucleotide sequence is TGTGCCAGCAGCCAAGAACCTCAAAGGAGGAGAGAGACCCAGTACTTC.